The clone carrying this TCR beta chain has just one count. Repertoires were generated with immunoSEQ multiplex PCR, while TCRdb's copy carries only in-frame clones and drops some. The data contain tens of thousands of clones, about 90% of them singletons. The data originate from a study of blood T cell repertoires in COVID-19. Overall study: The samples span acute and convalescent COVID-19 from the United States, Italy and Spain. PBMCs, B-cell-depleted T cells, or T cells provided the cDNA or gDNA that made up the material.

This clonotype originated in a human donor with active COVID-19. The donor label of this sample is uncertain. The specimen sequenced was peripheral blood.

CDR3 region: CASSPGAASTDTQYF. DNA of the CDR3: TGTGCCAGCAGCCCGGGAGCAGCTAGCACAGATACGCAGTATTTT. The chain carries TRBV7-7 and TRBJ2-3, with D perhaps matching TRBD2 (6 bases). The CDR3 spans 15 residues. Per germline, CDR1 SSHAT and CDR2 FNYEAQ (reference sequence). V lost 5 bases and J lost 0, with 12 bases in between.